The 16 T cell receptor beta chains listed next were all sequenced from one sample in a study of shared clonotypes between healthy human individuals (dated by TCRdb to the early 2020s). Library method: the immunoSEQ multiplex PCR assay. TCRdb obtained this table from immuneACCESS and retained in-frame rearrangements with V and J assigned. These tables miss some clones; where compared with another copy, unresolved V genes account for less than half of the shortfall, and the remainder is unexplained. The sample data list millions of clones, and 93% of these were observed just once. The top ten constitute 0.39% of the sample. Source material: naive CD4+ T cells from PBMCs. The label giving this sample's cell subset or site can be read as: CD45RA+ positively selected. The receptor source for this set is a man younger than 35 in good health. Some clones in this sample may be carry-over from other donors' samples.

The rearrangement uses TRBV19 and TRBJ2-2; D gene uncertain. V was shortened by 3 bases and J by 0 bases, with 8 bases between the two germline ends. Germline CDR1 LNHDA, CDR2 SQIVND (reference sequence). This CDR3 contains 15 residues. DNA for the CDR3: TGTGCCAGTAGTATCCAGTACGCGAACACCGGGGAGCTGTTTTTT. Amino acids: CASSIQYANTGELFF.

The chain couples TRBV9 to TRBJ1-1; 8 nucleotides agree with TRBD1. Germline-derived CDR1 and CDR2 are SGDLS and YYNGEE. CDR3 size: 15 residues. Trimming at V came to 4 bases and at J to 4 bases, leaving 9 bases not matched to a gene. The CDR3, as DNA: TGTGCCAGCAGCATCGGGACAGGTCACGGCACTGAAGCTTTCTTT. Amino acid sequence: CASSIGTGHGTEAFF.

The chain is built from TRBV5-1 and TRBJ2-1, with 10 bases that match TRBD2. V was clipped by 3 bases and J by 6 bases; unmatched bases: 6. This CDR3 spans 15 amino acids. The V gene's germline CDR1 is SGHRS and CDR2 YFSETQ. Here the CDR3 reads CASSSSLAGANEQFF. CDR3 bases: TGCGCCAGCAGCTCGAGTCTAGCGGGAGCCAATGAGCAGTTCTTC.

The V call is TRBV6-1, the J call TRBJ2-7; 7 positions match TRBD2. Germline V gene data show CDR1 as MNHNS and CDR2 as SASEGT. The CDR3 loop spans 16 amino acids. Trimming cost V 2 bases and J 4 bases; bases outside gene matches: 11. The CDR3 loop reads CASSESGAREGYEQYF. DNA of the CDR3: TGTGCCAGCAGTGAATCGGGCGCCAGGGAGGGTTACGAGCAGTACTTC.

This clone was detected only once. The chain has TRBV6-5 and TRBJ2-1; 12 nucleotides match TRBD2. This CDR3 comprises 15 residues. With 6 bases clipped from V and 8 bases from J, the junction kept 8 bases outside the gene matches. The germline V gene has CDR1 MNHEY and CDR2 SVGAGI. CDR3 in DNA: TGTGCCAGCAGACGAAAGACTAGCGGGAGCTATGAGCAGTTCTTC. Translation gives CASRRKTSGSYEQFF.

The J gene is TRBJ2-7, the V gene TRBV9; a possible D gene is TRBD1 (5 bases). Trimming removed 1 base from V and 2 bases from J, with 7 bases in between. Germline V gene sequence: CDR1 SGDLS, CDR2 YYNGEE. This CDR3 spans 13 amino acids. CDR3 residues: CASSVSGTYEQYF. CDR3 in DNA: TGTGCCAGCAGCGTATCAGGGACCTACGAGCAGTACTTC.

This chain uses TRBV28 with TRBJ2-7, with D possibly matching TRBD1 (6 bases). The germline V and J ends were trimmed by 5 bases and 1 base, with 21 bases remaining between them. Germline CDR1 reads MDHEN; CDR2 reads SYDVKM. The CDR3 covers 17 residues. In DNA, the CDR3 is TGTGCCAGCAGTCCTGAGTCCGGGACACCGAAATCCTACGAGCAGTACTTC. This sequence encodes CASSPESGTPKSYEQYF.

The J gene is TRBJ2-3, the V gene TRBV6-5; 8 nucleotides agree with TRBD2. The germline V gene has CDR1 MNHEY and CDR2 SVGAGI. V lost 7 bases and J lost 6; bases outside the gene matches: 9. This CDR3 contains 14 residues. CDR3 in DNA: TGTGCCAGCACCCAAGCGGGAGTTCCGGATACGCAGTATTTT. Amino acid sequence: CASTQAGVPDTQYF.

The CDR3 region is CSADRQPGYTF. The CDR3 DNA is TGCAGTGCTGACCGACAGCCTGGCTACACCTTC. The genes are TRBV20-1 and TRBJ1-2, with TRBD1 as a possible D gene (5 bases). V lost 5 bases, J lost 7 bases, and 11 bases lay in between. Germline V gene data show CDR1 as DFQATT and CDR2 as SNEGSKA (reference sequence). The CDR3 totals 11 residues.

This chain links TRBV19 with TRBJ2-7; D is ambiguous. Germline CDR1 LNHDA, CDR2 SQIVND (reference sequence). V lost 2 bases and J lost 0, with 8 bases in between. The CDR3 contains 14 residues. Here the CDR3 reads CASSIQKTSYEQYF. CDR3 DNA sequence: TGTGCCAGTAGTATACAGAAAACCTCCTACGAGCAGTACTTC. The variable domain in full, with the rest retrieved from reference TRBV19 and TRBJ2-7, is DGGITQSPKYLFRKEGQNVTLSCEQNLNHDAMYWYRQDPGQGLRLIYYSQIVNDFQKGDIAEGYSVSREKKESFPLTVTSAQKNPTAFYLCASSIQKTSYEQYFGPGTRLTVT.

V and J are TRBV19 and TRBJ2-5, with D possibly matching TRBD1 (6 bases). CDR1 is LNHDA, CDR2 SQIVND, per germline (reference sequence). V lost 2 bases to trimming and J lost 0 bases, with 13 bases between them. The CDR3 spans 16 residues. CDR3 in amino acids: CASSILQGRDQETQYF. DNA of the CDR3: TGTGCCAGTAGTATACTCCAGGGGAGAGACCAAGAGACCCAGTACTTC.

The chain carries TRBV7-2 and TRBJ1-3; unclear D gene. The CDR3 is 16 amino acids. Germline CDR1 SGHTA, CDR2 FQGNSA. The V end was cut by 2 bases, the J end by 0 bases, with 11 bases between. CDR3 residues: CASSLTAGISGNTIYF. DNA of the CDR3: TGTGCCAGCAGCTTAACGGCGGGGATCTCTGGAAACACCATATATTTT.

In regard to this clone: Other DNA sequences within the sample encode an identical CDR3. The DNA for the CDR3 is TGTGCCAGCAGACTCGGACAGGGCTCCTACGAGCAGTACTTC. As protein: CASRLGQGSYEQYF. The rearrangement uses TRBV6-5 and TRBJ2-7, with TRBD1 matching 8 bases. CDR1 MNHEY and CDR2 SVGAGI come from the germline V gene. Trimming cost V 6 bases and J 0 bases; bases outside gene matches: 4. This CDR3 has 14 residues.

The chain joins TRBV2 to TRBJ2-5; TRBD1 might be the D (6 bases). V gave up 8 bases and J gave up 1 base, with 11 bases separating them. The germline V gene encodes CDR1 SNHLY and CDR2 FYNNEI. This CDR3 has 13 amino acids. CDR3 nucleotides: TGTGCCAGCCACCGACAGGTCCAAGAGACCCAGTACTTC. Translation gives CASHRQVQETQYF.

This clone was picked up a small number of times. The chain links TRBV5-4 to TRBJ2-7; 9 bases map to TRBD1. Trimming removed 4 bases from V and 6 bases from J; junction bases left unmatched: 5. The germline CDR1 and CDR2 sequences are SGHNT and YYREEE (reference sequence). The length of the CDR3 is 13 residues. The CDR3 sequence is CASSQDRGGEQYF. CDR3 coding DNA: TGTGCCAGCAGCCAGGACAGGGGAGGCGAGCAGTACTTC. The whole variable domain, filled in from reference TRBV5-4 and TRBJ2-7, reads ETGVTQSPTHLIKTRGQQVTLRCSSQSGHNTVSWYQQALGQGPQFIFQYYREEENGRGNFPPRFSGLQFPNYSSELNVNALELDDSALYLCASSQDRGGEQYFGPGTRLTVT.

This clone was seen more than once but under ten times. Here the CDR3 DNA reads TGTGCCAGCAGCCAATGGACAGGGATGAACACTGAAGCTTTCTTT. Translation gives CASSQWTGMNTEAFF. The chain uses TRBV9 and TRBJ1-1, with 8 nucleotides matching TRBD1. This CDR3 contains 15 residues. J was trimmed by 0 bases and V by 4 bases; bases with no gene match: 5. CDR1 is SGDLS and CDR2 is YYNGEE in the germline V gene.